Sequencing of this TCR beta chain was carried out in a study of cytomegalovirus exposure and HLA in healthy donors (dated by TCRdb to 2017 to 2019). Regarding the study in general: An earlier analysis of several hundred of the donors reported under 300 Gb of sequence data and about 120 million unique TCR beta sequences obtained from approximately 180 million T cells. Roughly 300 gigabases of sequencing data and tens of millions of unique TCR sequences were included in an early release covering roughly 600 HLA-typed donors. Of the roughly 420 genotyped donors, 65% to 90% were placed in the genetic ancestry cluster associated with self-reported Caucasian donors. The aim of the study was to test whether cataloging public T cell receptors could identify signatures of past pathogen exposure. The study profiled the T cell repertoires of 550 to 700 subjects by immunosequencing and related them to cytomegalovirus serostatus. Along with the roughly 670-subject first cohort, a separate validation cohort of some 130 different subjects was used. To predict cytomegalovirus infection status, the study brought together high-throughput TCR immunosequencing, statistical association of individual TCRs with disease status, and machine learning. A later analysis re-examined previously published TCR beta repertoires from around 670 donors and added high-resolution HLA genotyping to investigate patterns of TCR occurrence. The later analysis used no new phenotypic data to find candidate immune exposures, relying instead on TCR beta sequences and their occurrence across donors. An earlier analysis of 500 to 650 of the donors applied high-throughput TCR beta sequencing to assess whether each TCR beta V gene segment acted as functional or pseudogenic. Donor age, sex, ethnicity and CMV serostatus were compiled alongside the repertoire data. A later genetic analysis used genome-wide SNP genotypes for about three fifths of the 666 donors, treating that subset as a discovery cohort. All discovery cohort repertoires had been generated on a single sequencing platform. HLA typing covered class I and class II loci at four-digit resolution. Typing coverage differed by locus: A, B, C, DRB1 and DQB1 were typed in roughly 620-630 donors, DQA1 in 522, DPA1 in 600 to 610, and DPB1 in about 450. A handful of DR-DQ haplotypes were handled as single units for association and clustering because linkage in the cohort was strong. Among under 450 genotyped donors of the cohort, an average of approximately 250,000 unique TCR beta nucleotide sequences were sequenced per donor, roughly 20% of them non-productive. Study-level results and caveats: While some public TCRs were present in many individuals, most TCR sequences turned up only very rarely across donors. Presence/absence analyses assumed roughly uniform sequencing depth across donors, an assumption that may not hold. A group of highly shared sequence variants was considered likely to be a technical artifact of the sequencing pipeline. In a later analysis, HLA-associated TCR beta chains were found to be more clonally expanded and to have lower generation probabilities than equally common non-associated chains. This cohort had only TCR beta chains sequenced, and the lack of alpha or paired-chain data limited which features could be detected. In a later analysis, most CMV-associated TCR beta chains were found to appear HLA-restricted, with HLA associations seemingly driven largely by CMV exposure. When HLA alleles, especially DR and DQ, strongly co-occurred, TCR associations were difficult to assign to individual alleles. Because HLA typing was unavailable for some donors at each locus, only the typed subset was used in association tests. Cytomegalovirus status was reported to be diagnosed by the classifier with high specificity and sensitivity in both the original and validation cohorts. In the study, some 160 TCR beta chains were listed as associated with cytomegalovirus. At a false discovery rate of 0.05, a later analysis linked fewer than 20,000 TCR beta sequences to specific HLA alleles. V-gene and J-gene trimming of TCR beta chains was associated with a missense DCLRE1C variant in a later genetic analysis, and the association was replicated in an independent cohort. Several of the top co-occurrence clusters appeared to be linked to parvovirus B19, influenza, CMV and Epstein-Barr virus, according to a later analysis. The earlier analysis of some 560 of the donors excluded seventeen rarely observed V segments, including chromosome 9 orphons, because counts were too low. In a later analysis, TCR association rates were found to vary across HLA loci, with the most associated TCRs seen for DRB1 alleles and the fewest for HLA-C alleles. The authors suggested that the approach could potentially be extended to other disease states and immunological phenotypes. In vitro tests confirmed that three of the cytomegalovirus-associated TCR beta chains recognize cytomegalovirus antigens. In an earlier analysis of fewer than 750 of the donors, most TCR beta V segments were observed in productive rearrangements about 87% or about 30% of the time, broadly matching IMGT annotations. Because the 87-base-pair reads could not distinguish some IMGT-functional V segments, including TRBV6-2 and TRBV6-3, those segments were excluded. A further reported finding was that TCR beta sequences accurately predicted the HLA-A and HLA-B alleles for most subjects in the first cohort. Linkage disequilibrium might explain the correlated functional status among segregating V segments, but an unknown experimental factor could not be ruled out. In a later genetic analysis, fewer N-insertions in productive TCRs were reported among donors in an Asian-associated ancestry cluster than the approximately 630-donor mean. Immune exposure information for the cohort was limited to CMV serostatus.

Libraries were built with the immunoSEQ multiplex PCR assay. For the multiplex PCR, a mixture combining 60 forward primers for TCR Vbeta segments and 13 reverse primers for TCR Jbeta segments was used. The CDR3 region of rearranged TCR beta genes was amplified from genomic DNA by a multiplex PCR assay. The amplified TCR beta libraries were sequenced on the Illumina HiSeq System as 87-base-pair reads. In the original analysis: Across the 670 or so repertoires, a later analysis counted 80 million or so unique TCR beta chains, roughly 11 million of which were shared by at least two donors. Raw reads were error-corrected and collapsed into unique sequences with a nearest-neighbor algorithm that merged closely related sequences to remove PCR and sequencing errors. CDR3 sequences were aligned to IMGT reference sequences to assign V, D and J gene segments. For a sequence to be retained, at least a six-nucleotide match to both a V gene segment and a J gene segment was required. Rearrangements were called productive when the CDR3 lacked stop codons and stayed in frame with V and J; all others were non-productive. CDR3 was defined by IMGT convention, running from the second conserved V-encoded cysteine to the conserved J-encoded phenylalanine. In an earlier analysis of more than 550 of the donors, sequences lacking an unambiguous match to a single V gene segment were excluded. In an earlier analysis of approximately 550 of the donors, V segments were called functional above 56.7% productive rearrangements and were called segregating when the between-donor standard deviation exceeded 5%. A statistical classification framework was built to diagnose cytomegalovirus status from the catalog of TCR beta chain sequences. In a later analysis, V and J genes were assigned by comparing TCR nucleotide sequences against IMGT/GENE-DB human TR gene sequences. In a later analysis, CDR3 sequences and most-parsimonious VDJ recombination scenarios were assigned using the TCRdist pipeline. In a later analysis, every TCR beta chain was defined by the combination of its CDR3 amino acid sequence and its V-gene family, and reads without a unique V-gene family were dropped. A later analysis removed several hundred highly shared, low-generation-probability nucleotide sequences to deal with suspected cross-contamination and a sequencing artifact. In a later analysis, a clonal expansion index for each public chain was calculated from normalized within-repertoire ranks of inferred template counts. Generation probabilities in a later analysis came from a VDJ recombination model fitted to out-of-frame rearrangements, and those results were checked against IGoR. In a later analysis, TCR-TCR, TCR-HLA and TCR-CMV co-occurrence was scored with hypergeometric tests, and a repertoire-size bias correction was applied to TCR pairs. A later analysis estimated false discovery rates by permuting HLA or CMV assignments 20 times. In a later analysis, co-occurring TCRs were grouped with DBSCAN, and TCRdist sequence similarity was added when clustering was performed within HLA-allele-positive subsets. For co-occurrence clustering, repertoires with fewer than 30,000 or more than 120,000 public chains were excluded, along with about five repertoires with anomalous nucleotide sharing. What TCRdb holds here is the immuneACCESS table cut down to in-frame rearrangements. Part of the clones is not present; checked against another copy, under half of the missing clones reflect an unresolved V gene, and the others are unexplained. V, J and clone size reflect that table, while D and trimming were determined from the DNA. The sample contains some 120,000 clones, around 84% of them found a single time. The top ten hold 6% to 8% of the sample.

In total, more than 500 healthy bone marrow donors made up the cohort. Cohort members were all nominally healthy when sampled, although unrecorded immune exposures were likely present. The donor was CMV seronegative and was included in the group of over 300 seronegative cohort members. Every donor gave a peripheral blood sample, and the peripheral blood mononuclear cells from that sample were used for TCR beta sequencing. Genomic DNA extraction from the blood cell samples was performed with the Qiagen DNeasy Blood Extraction Kit. The V end gives up 5 bases and the J end 6 bases, leaving 11 bases in the junction not matched to a gene. The CDR3 runs 15 residues from the cysteine to the phenylalanine. The kept DNA is CDR3 alone, 45 bases in frame from the first base. The germline V gene (reference sequence) gives CDR1 as LNHDA and CDR2 as SQIVND. Turning to this clone: What antigen it recognizes has not been identified. No base quality values were provided; no much bigger clone lies one nucleotide off.

This sequence uses TRBV19 and TRBJ2-7, and 9 junction bases match TRBD1. The sequenced material came from PBMCs. The sequence derives from a woman aged 40 to 50 in good health and CMV-seronegative. The CDR3 in this case is CASSLTGGRQAEQYF. The nucleotide sequence is TGTGCCAGTAGTCTTACAGGGGGCCGCCAGGCCGAGCAGTACTTC. Outside the CDR3, residues come from the reference TRBV19 and TRBJ2-7 proteins, so the full variable domain is: DGGITQSPKYLFRKEGQNVTLSCEQNLNHDAMYWYRQDPGQGLRLIYYSQIVNDFQKGDIAEGYSVSREKKESFPLTVTSAQKNPTAFYLCASSLTGGRQAEQYFGPGTRLTVT.